Listed below are T cell receptor beta chains from one sample, sequenced in a study of cytomegalovirus exposure and HLA in healthy donors. The data were produced by immunoSEQ multiplex PCR, yet TCRdb's version contains in-frame clones alone and is incomplete. Found here are around 200,000 clones, about 81% of them singletons; the top ten hold about 4.8%. The specimen sequenced was PBMCs. Source of these receptors: a man in his thirties or forties in good health and CMV-seropositive. Each CDR3 is given with its conserved first and last residue. The order of the fields is clone size, D gene, J gene, V gene, CDR3 DNA, CDR3 protein. D genes are given only for firm matches. Not all rows give a size; the values are once, few, many and, for expanded clones, a class.

>NA|NA|TRBJ1-1|TRBV7-8
TGTGCCAGCAGCTTAGTTCGGGGGGAAGCTTTCTTT
CASSLVRGEAFF
>few|TRBD1|TRBJ2-2|TRBV9
TGTGCCAGCAGTACGACAGGGGGCCCCGGGGAGCTGTTTTTT
CASSTTGGPGELFF
>NA|NA|TRBJ1-1|TRBV6-5
TGTGCCAGCAATGCCGGGATTGAAGCTTTCTTT
CASNAGIEAFF
>NA|TRBD1|TRBJ1-4|TRBV4-3
TGCGCCAGCAGCCAATTTGGGACAGTTGAAAAACTGTTTTTT
CASSQFGTVEKLFF
>NA|TRBD1|TRBJ1-1|TRBV9
TGTGCCAGCAGCGACCAGATGACAGGGGGGATCACTGAAGCTTTCTTT
CASSDQMTGGITEAFF
>few|NA|TRBJ1-5|TRBV18
TGTGCCAGCTCACCGGAGCAGGGGTCTCAGCCCCAGCATTTT
CASSPEQGSQPQHF
>NA|TRBD2|TRBJ2-7|TRBV13
TGTGCCAGCAGCTCCAGATTCCCGGGACTAACGGGGGCCTACGAGCAGTACTTC
CASSSRFPGLTGAYEQYF
>NA|NA|TRBJ2-1|TRBV14
TGTGCCAGCAGCCAAGATCAGAGCAGCGCGAGGGAGCAGTTCTTC
CASSQDQSSAREQFF
>once|NA|TRBJ2-3|TRBV4-2
TGTGCCAGCAGTCGTGAGGGGACTGGGGGCACAGATACGCAGTATTTT
CASSREGTGGTDTQYF
>few|TRBD1|TRBJ1-2|TRBV6-6
TGTGCCAGCAGTCTAAATCGACAGGGGGAGGGCTACACCTTC
CASSLNRQGEGYTF
>once|TRBD1|TRBJ1-2|TRBV19
TGTGCCAGTAGTCGAGACCCCGGGACAGGGGGTGGCTACACCTTC
CASSRDPGTGGGYTF
>NA|NA|TRBJ2-7|TRBV5-1
TGCGCCAGCAGGAGGGACTCCTACGAGCAGTACTTC
CASRRDSYEQYF
>NA|NA|TRBJ1-6|TRBV9
TGTGCCAGCAGCTCCGGGAGGGACATTGCTTCACCCCTCCACTTT
CASSSGRDIASPLHF
>few|TRBD1|TRBJ1-3|TRBV7-3
TGTGCCAGCAGCTTAGGTTACCCTAACCGACAGGGCGCAAACACCATATATTTT
CASSLGYPNRQGANTIYF
>NA|TRBD2|TRBJ2-1|TRBV6-5
TGTGCCAGCAGTTACGCCCGATTACTAGCGGCCAATGAGCAGTTCTTC
CASSYARLLAANEQFF
>NA|NA|TRBJ2-3|TRBV7-2
TGTGCCAGCAGCCCACCGACAGCGTTGTTAACAGATACGCAGTATTTT
CASSPPTALLTDTQYF